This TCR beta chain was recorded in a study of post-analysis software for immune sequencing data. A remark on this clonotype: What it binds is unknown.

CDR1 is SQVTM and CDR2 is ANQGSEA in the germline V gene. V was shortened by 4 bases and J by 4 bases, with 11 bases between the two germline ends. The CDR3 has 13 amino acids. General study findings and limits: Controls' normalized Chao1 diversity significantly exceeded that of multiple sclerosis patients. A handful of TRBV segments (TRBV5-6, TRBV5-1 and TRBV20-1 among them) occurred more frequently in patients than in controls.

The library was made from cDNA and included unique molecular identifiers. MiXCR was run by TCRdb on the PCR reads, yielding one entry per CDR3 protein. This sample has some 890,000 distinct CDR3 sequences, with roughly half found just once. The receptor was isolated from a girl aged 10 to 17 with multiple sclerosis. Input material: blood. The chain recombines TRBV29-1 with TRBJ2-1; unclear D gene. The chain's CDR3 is CSVGGGEYNEQFF. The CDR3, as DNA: TGCAGCGTTGGTGGCGGTGAATACAATGAGCAGTTCTTC.